This passage covers 9 T cell receptor beta chains from one sample sequenced in a study of cytomegalovirus exposure and HLA in healthy donors. PCR was performed using 60 Vbeta and 13 Jbeta primers. The method was immunoSEQ multiplex PCR; TCRdb's version includes in-frame clones alone and lacks a portion of them. Here the sample spans more than 110,000 clones, 70% to 85% being singletons. Sequenced sample: PBMCs. Source of these receptors: a young man in good health and CMV-seropositive.

V is TRBV19 and J is TRBJ2-1; 8 positions agree with TRBD2. The germline V gene encodes CDR1 LNHDA and CDR2 SQIVND (reference sequence). V lost 6 bases and J lost 8; bases outside the gene matches: 9. The CDR3 runs to 14 residues. Here the CDR3 reads CASRARGLEDEQFF. Written as DNA, the CDR3 is TGTGCCAGTAGGGCCCGGGGACTAGAGGATGAGCAGTTCTTC.

The CDR3 spells CASSVSGGTDTQYF. The DNA for the CDR3 is TGTGCCAGCAGTGTTAGCGGGGGCACAGATACGCAGTATTTT. The V call is TRBV2, the J call TRBJ2-3; 8 nucleotides align to TRBD2. The CDR3 consists of 14 residues. The junction had 1 base not matched to a gene; V was cut back by 4 bases and J by 1 base. Germline-derived CDR1 and CDR2 are SNHLY and FYNNEI.

V gene TRBV11-3 combines with J gene TRBJ2-3; TRBD2 is a possible D gene (5 bases). With 5 bases removed from V and 6 bases from J, the gap between germline ends came to 15 bases. Germline assignment: CDR1 SGHNT and CDR2 YENEEA. The CDR3 spans 14 residues. This CDR3 reads CASSPSWTLDTQYF. In nucleotides, the CDR3 is TGTGCCAGCAGCCCGTCCTGGACTCTCGATACGCAGTATTTT.

This clone was found once. This sequence joins TRBV11-2 and TRBJ1-1; perhaps TRBD1 as D (6 bases). The germline gives CDR1 SGHAT, CDR2 FQNNGV. This CDR3 region has 13 residues. V was cut by 1 base and J by 5 bases, with 8 bases left in between. The CDR3 DNA follows: TGTGCCAGCAGCTTAGGACAGGCAACTGAAGCTTTCTTT. Its protein is CASSLGQATEAFF.

This clone was seen a handful of times. The V gene is TRBV30, the J gene TRBJ1-1; 8 positions agree with TRBD1. V lost 3 bases to trimming and J lost 0 bases; unmatched junction nucleotides: 3. There are 14 residues in the CDR3. Germline CDR1 is GTSNPN and CDR2 is SVGIG (reference sequence). CDR3 nucleotide sequence: TGTGCCTGGAGACAGGGGGGGATGAACACTGAAGCTTTCTTT. This codes for CAWRQGGMNTEAFF. The complete variable domain, with remaining parts taken from reference TRBV30 and TRBJ1-1, reads SQTIHQWPATLVQPVGSPLSLECTVEGTSNPNLYWYRQAAGRGLQLLFYSVGIGQISSEVPQNLSASRPQDRQFILSSKKLLLSDSGFYLCAWRQGGMNTEAFFGQGTRLTVV.

This sequence joins TRBV18 and TRBJ1-1, with 8 positions matching TRBD1. The CDR3 spans 15 residues. Germline V lookup: CDR1 KGHSH, CDR2 LQKENI. J lost 0 bases, V lost 4 bases, and 4 bases had no gene match. DNA for the CDR3: TGTGCCAGCTCACTAGGACAGGGCATGAACACTGAAGCTTTCTTT. Amino acid sequence: CASSLGQGMNTEAFF.

This chain links TRBV11-2 with TRBJ2-3, with D possibly matching TRBD2 (5 bases). The germline CDR1 and CDR2 sequences are SGHAT and FQNNGV. The CDR3 is made up of 13 amino acids. The V and J ends lost 8 bases and 8 bases respectively, with 17 bases between them. This chain's CDR3 is CASCRLSEVTQYF. CDR3 sequence (DNA): TGTGCCAGCTGCCGCCTTTCGGAGGTTACGCAGTATTTT.

The genes are TRBV29-1 and TRBJ2-1; 8 bases agree with TRBD2. From germline, CDR1 is SQVTM and CDR2 ANQGSEA. The CDR3 sequence is 13 residues long. The trim removed 7 bases at V and 2 bases at J, leaving 4 bases unmatched. The CDR3 spells CSAAGDAYNEQFF. CDR3 DNA: TGCAGCGCAGCGGGAGACGCCTACAATGAGCAGTTCTTC.

The rearrangement uses TRBV18 and TRBJ1-5; TRBD1 matches 10 bases. There are 15 residues in the CDR3. The junction had 1 base not matched to a gene; V was cut back by 1 base and J by 4 bases. Per germline, CDR1 KGHSH and CDR2 LQKENI. The CDR3 loop is CASSPRQGANQPQHF. Written as DNA, the CDR3 is TGTGCCAGCTCACCACGACAGGGGGCTAATCAGCCCCAGCATTTT.